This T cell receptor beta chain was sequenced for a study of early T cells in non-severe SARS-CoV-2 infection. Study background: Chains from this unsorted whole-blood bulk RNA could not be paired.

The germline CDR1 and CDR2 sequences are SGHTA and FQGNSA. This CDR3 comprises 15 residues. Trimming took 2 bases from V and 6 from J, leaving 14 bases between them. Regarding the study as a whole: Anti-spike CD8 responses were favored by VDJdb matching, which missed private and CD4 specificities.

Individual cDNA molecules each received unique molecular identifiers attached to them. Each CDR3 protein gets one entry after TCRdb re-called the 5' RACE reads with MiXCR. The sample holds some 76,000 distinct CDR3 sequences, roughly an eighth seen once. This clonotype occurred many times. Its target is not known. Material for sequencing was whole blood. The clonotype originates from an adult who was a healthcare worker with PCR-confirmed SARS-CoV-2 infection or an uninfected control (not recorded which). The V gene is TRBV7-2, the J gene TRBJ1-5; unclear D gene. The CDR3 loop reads CASSLSPGSGQPQHF. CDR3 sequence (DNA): TGTGCCAGCAGCTTATCACCGGGTTCGGGTCAGCCCCAGCATTTT.